This TCR beta chain was profiled in a study of shared clonotypes between healthy human individuals. Trimming stripped 1 base from V and 6 bases from J, with 6 bases between. CDR1 SGHNT and CDR2 YENEEA come from the germline V gene. This CDR3 has 13 residues. Assay used: immunoSEQ multiplex PCR; TCRdb lists only in-frame clones, some missing. The sample consists of hundreds of thousands of clones, around 80% of them appearing once. The chain has TRBV11-3 and TRBJ2-2; D gene uncertain. The sequenced sample was PBMCs. The source of this sequence is a middle-aged woman in good health. Some clones in this sample may be carry-over from other donors' samples. CDR3 loop: CASSLAWAGELFF. In DNA, the CDR3 is TGTGCCAGCAGCTTAGCGTGGGCCGGGGAGCTGTTTTTT.